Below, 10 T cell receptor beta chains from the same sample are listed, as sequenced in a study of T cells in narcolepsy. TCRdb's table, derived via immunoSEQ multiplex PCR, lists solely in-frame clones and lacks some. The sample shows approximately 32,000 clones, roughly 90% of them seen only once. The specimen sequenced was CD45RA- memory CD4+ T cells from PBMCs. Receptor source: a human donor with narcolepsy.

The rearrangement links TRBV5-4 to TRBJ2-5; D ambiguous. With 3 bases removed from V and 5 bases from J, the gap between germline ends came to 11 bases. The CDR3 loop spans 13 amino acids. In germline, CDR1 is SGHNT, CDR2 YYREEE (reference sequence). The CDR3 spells CASSSPPGETQYF. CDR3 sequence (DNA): TGTGCCAGCAGCTCGCCTCCCGGGGAGACCCAGTACTTC.

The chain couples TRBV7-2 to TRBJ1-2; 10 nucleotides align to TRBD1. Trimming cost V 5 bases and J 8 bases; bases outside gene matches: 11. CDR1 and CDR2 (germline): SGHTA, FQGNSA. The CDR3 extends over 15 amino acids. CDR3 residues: CASSVPGQGRGGYTF. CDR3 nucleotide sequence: TGTGCCAGCAGCGTCCCGGGACAGGGGAGAGGCGGCTACACCTTC.

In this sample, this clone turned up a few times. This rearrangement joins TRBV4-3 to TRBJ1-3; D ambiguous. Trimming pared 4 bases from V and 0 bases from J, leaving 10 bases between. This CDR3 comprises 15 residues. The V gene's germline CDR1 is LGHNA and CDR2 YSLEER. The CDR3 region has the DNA TGCGCCAGCAGCCCAGACACGAGCTCTGGAAACACCATATATTTT. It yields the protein CASSPDTSSGNTIYF.

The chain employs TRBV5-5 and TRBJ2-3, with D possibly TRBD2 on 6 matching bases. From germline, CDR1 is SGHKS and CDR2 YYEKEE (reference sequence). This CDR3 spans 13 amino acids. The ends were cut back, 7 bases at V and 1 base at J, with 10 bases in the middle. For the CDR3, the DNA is TGTGCCAGCCGATGGGGGGGCACAGATACGCAGTATTTT. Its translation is CASRWGGTDTQYF. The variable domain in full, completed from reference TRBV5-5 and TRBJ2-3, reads DAGVTQSPTHLIKTRGQQVTLRCSPISGHKSVSWYQQVLGQGPQFIFQYYEKEERGRGNFPDRFSARQFPNYSSELNVNALLLGDSALYLCASRWGGTDTQYFGPGTRLTVL.

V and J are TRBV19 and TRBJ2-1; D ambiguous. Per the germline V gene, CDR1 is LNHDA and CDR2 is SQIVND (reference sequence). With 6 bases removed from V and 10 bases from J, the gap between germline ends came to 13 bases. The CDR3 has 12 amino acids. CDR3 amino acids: CASSQIGREQFF. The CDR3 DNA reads TGTGCCAGTAGCCAAATTGGCCGGGAGCAGTTCTTC.

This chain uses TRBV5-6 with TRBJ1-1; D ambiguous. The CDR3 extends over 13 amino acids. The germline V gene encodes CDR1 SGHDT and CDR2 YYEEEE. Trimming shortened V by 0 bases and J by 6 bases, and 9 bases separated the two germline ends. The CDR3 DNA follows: TGTGCCAGCAGCTTGGAGGGTTTCGCTGAAGCTTTCTTT. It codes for CASSLEGFAEAFF.

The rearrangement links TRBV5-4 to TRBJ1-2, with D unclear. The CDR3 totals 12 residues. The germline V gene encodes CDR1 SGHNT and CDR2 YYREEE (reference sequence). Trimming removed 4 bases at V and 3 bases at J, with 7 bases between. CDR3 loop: CASSQEYYGYTF. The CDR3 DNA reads TGTGCCAGCAGCCAGGAGTACTATGGCTACACCTTC.

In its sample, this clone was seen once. The CDR3 nucleotides read TGTGCCAGCAGCGTGCGGGAGCGGTCCTACGAGCAGTACTTC. It yields the protein CASSVRERSYEQYF. The rearrangement links TRBV7-8 to TRBJ2-7, with TRBD2 matching over 7 bases. V trimming: 5 bases; J trimming: 1 base; junction bases outside the gene matches: 5. This CDR3 spans 14 amino acids. CDR1 is SGHVS, CDR2 FQNEAQ, per germline.

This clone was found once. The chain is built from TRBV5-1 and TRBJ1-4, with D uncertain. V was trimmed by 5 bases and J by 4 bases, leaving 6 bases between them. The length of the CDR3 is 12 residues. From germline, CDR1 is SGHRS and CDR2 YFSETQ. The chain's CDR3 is CASRALNEKLFF. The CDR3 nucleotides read TGCGCCAGCAGAGCCCTTAATGAAAAACTGTTTTTT.

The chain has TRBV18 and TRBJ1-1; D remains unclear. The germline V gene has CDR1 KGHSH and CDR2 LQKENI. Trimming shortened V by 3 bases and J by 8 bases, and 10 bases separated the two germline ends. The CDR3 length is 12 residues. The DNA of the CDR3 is TGTGCCAGCTCACCTACGTCAGGAGAAGCTTTCTTT. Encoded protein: CASSPTSGEAFF.